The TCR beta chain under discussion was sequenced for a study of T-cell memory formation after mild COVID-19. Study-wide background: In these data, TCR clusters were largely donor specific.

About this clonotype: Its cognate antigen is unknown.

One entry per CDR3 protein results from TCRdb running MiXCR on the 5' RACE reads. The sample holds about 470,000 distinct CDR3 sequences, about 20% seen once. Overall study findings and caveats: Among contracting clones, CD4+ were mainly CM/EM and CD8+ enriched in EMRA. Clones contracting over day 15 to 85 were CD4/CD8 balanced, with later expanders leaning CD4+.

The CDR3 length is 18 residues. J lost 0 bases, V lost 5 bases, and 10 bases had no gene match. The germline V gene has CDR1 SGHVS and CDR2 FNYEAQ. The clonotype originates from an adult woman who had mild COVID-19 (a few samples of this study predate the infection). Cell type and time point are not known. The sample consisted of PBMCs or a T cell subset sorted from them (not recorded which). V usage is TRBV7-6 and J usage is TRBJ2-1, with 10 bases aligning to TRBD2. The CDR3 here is CASSPMGPSGSSYNEQFF. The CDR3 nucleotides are TGTGCCAGCAGCCCAATGGGTCCTAGCGGGAGCTCCTACAATGAGCAGTTCTTC.